These 20 T cell receptor beta chains were sequenced from one sample in a study of identical twins. TCRdb passed the 5' RACE reads through MiXCR, listing each CDR3 protein once. The sample yields over 600,000 distinct CDR3 sequences, about 20% seen once. This same sample was also part of a study on T cells expressing NK-cell markers.

Source material: PBMCs. The receptors here all came from a woman under 30 in good health.

This clonotype came up a few times. The rearrangement uses TRBV10-3 and TRBJ2-7; D may be TRBD2 (7 bases). The germline V and J ends were trimmed by 4 bases and 4 bases, with 20 bases remaining between them. This CDR3 comprises 16 residues. CDR1 and CDR2 from the germline V gene are ENHRY and SYGVKD. CDR3 DNA sequence: TGTGCCATCAGTGGGGGGCTGGGGGAGGGCTTATACGAGCAGTACTTC. Translation: CAISGGLGEGLYEQYF.

In this sample, this clonotype turned up a few times. The CDR3 loop is CASRGTSTGNTIYF. CDR3 sequence (DNA): TGCGCCAGCAGGGGCACCTCGACTGGAAACACCATATATTTT. The chain links TRBV5-1 to TRBJ1-3; D is unclear. V was cut by 5 bases and J by 2 bases, with 11 bases left in between. The CDR3 sequence is 14 residues long. Germline assignment: CDR1 SGHRS and CDR2 YFSETQ. The complete variable domain, with remaining parts taken from reference TRBV5-1 and TRBJ1-3, reads KAGVTQTPRYLIKTRGQQVTLSCSPISGHRSVSWYQQTPGQGLQFLFEYFSETQRNKGNFPGRFSGRQFSNSRSEMNVSTLELGDSALYLCASRGTSTGNTIYFGEGSWLTVV.

The chain uses TRBV29-1 and TRBJ1-2; 7 nucleotides align to TRBD1. The length of the CDR3 is 14 residues. V lost 6 bases, J lost 3 bases, and 10 bases stayed unmatched. Germline CDR1 SQVTM, CDR2 ANQGSEA. CDR3 sequence reads: CSVDHSGTDYGYTF. The CDR3 DNA reads as TGCAGCGTAGACCACTCCGGGACAGACTATGGCTACACCTTC.

This clonotype was picked up a small number of times. The chain recombines TRBV20-1 with TRBJ2-5, with D perhaps being TRBD1 or TRBD2 (5 bases each). Trimming stripped 6 bases from V and 4 bases from J, with 15 bases between. The CDR3 loop spans 13 amino acids. Germline V gives CDR1 DFQATT, CDR2 SNEGSKA (reference sequence). The CDR3 sequence is CSAPPWGSETQYF. CDR3 nucleotide sequence: TGCAGTGCCCCACCGTGGGGGTCAGAGACCCAGTACTTC.

This clonotype was counted only a few times. The rearrangement links TRBV11-1 to TRBJ2-6, with unresolved D. The germline V gene has CDR1 SGHAT and CDR2 FQDESV (reference sequence). The germline V and J ends were trimmed by 2 bases and 0 bases, with 14 bases remaining between them. The CDR3 covers 18 residues. CDR3 DNA sequence: TGTGCCAGCAGCTTAAGTGTCAGACTCAGCTCTGGGGCCAACGTCCTGACTTTC. Protein product: CASSLSVRLSSGANVLTF.

The chain is built from TRBV6-2 or TRBV6-3 and TRBJ2-1; D may be TRBD2 (6 bases). The CDR3 spans 13 residues. V lost 8 bases and J 7 bases, leaving 15 bases between the germline ends. The germline gives CDR1 MNHEY, CDR2 SVGEGT. The CDR3 protein is CASGAGMVNEQFF. CDR3 nucleotide sequence: TGTGCCAGCGGGGCGGGAATGGTTAATGAGCAGTTCTTC.

The rearrangement joins TRBV7-9 to TRBJ2-7; TRBD1 or TRBD2 may be the D gene (6 bases each). V lost 5 bases and J 2 bases, leaving 19 bases between the germline ends. The CDR3 extends over 16 amino acids. From germline, CDR1 is SEHNR and CDR2 FQNEAQ (reference sequence). CDR3 protein: CASSPQTGALAYEQYF. CDR3 nucleotide sequence: TGTGCCAGCAGCCCTCAGACGGGGGCCCTTGCCTACGAGCAGTACTTC.

There are a few counts of this clonotype. The V call is TRBV12-3 or TRBV12-4, the J call TRBJ1-4, with D hard to call. The CDR3 runs to 15 residues. V was clipped by 3 bases and J by 6 bases, with 14 bases between them. CDR3 DNA sequence: TGTGCCAGCAGTTTCTTTGTCCCTCCCTATGAAAAACTGTTTTTT. It is translated as CASSFFVPPYEKLFF.

The chain combines TRBV6-2 or TRBV6-3 with TRBJ2-7; possibly TRBD2 for D (6 bases). The CDR3 spans 15 residues. CDR1 is MNHEY, CDR2 SVGEGT, per germline. The V end was cut by 6 bases, the J end by 0 bases, with 15 bases between. CDR3 in amino acids: CASSPLGRNSYEQYF. For the CDR3, the DNA is TGTGCCAGCAGCCCCTTGGGGAGGAACTCCTACGAGCAGTACTTC.

This clonotype was seen a handful of times. The chain has TRBV7-2 and TRBJ2-7; 8 nucleotides align to TRBD2. CDR1 is SGHTA, CDR2 FQGNSA, per germline. This CDR3 is 14 amino acids long. With 5 bases clipped from V and 5 bases from J, the junction kept 8 bases outside the gene matches. The CDR3 DNA reads as TGTGCCAGCAGCCCACCCGGGACTAGTAACGAGCAGTACTTC. This gives the protein CASSPPGTSNEQYF.

This chain links TRBV12-3 or TRBV12-4 with TRBJ2-3, with a weak D call TRBD2 (5 bases). Trimming took 1 base from V and 1 from J, leaving 9 bases between them. The CDR3 runs to 15 residues. The CDR3 sequence: CASSLVGRGTDTQYF. DNA of the CDR3: TGTGCCAGCAGTTTAGTCGGGCGGGGCACAGATACGCAGTATTTT.

This rearrangement joins TRBV5-1 to TRBJ2-1; D is possibly TRBD2 (6 bases). The CDR3 is 14 amino acids. The V gene's germline CDR1 is SGHRS and CDR2 YFSETQ. Trimming removed 3 bases at V and 6 bases at J, with 13 bases between. In DNA form, the CDR3 reads TGCGCCAGCAGCTCTACCGGGGGAGTCAATGAGCAGTTCTTC. Protein: CASSSTGGVNEQFF.

The chain has TRBV20-1 and TRBJ2-7; 8 bases fit TRBD2. The CDR3 is 13 residues long. After removal of 5 bases from V and 6 bases from J, the junction contained 9 bases not matched to a gene. Germline CDR1 is DFQATT and CDR2 is SNEGSKA (reference sequence). The CDR3 region has the DNA TGCAGTGCTCCCGGACTAGCCCCCGGCGAGCAGTACTTC. It encodes CSAPGLAPGEQYF.

This chain connects TRBV9 to TRBJ2-2; no clear D gene. V lost 0 bases and J lost 7, with 4 bases in between. Germline values: CDR1 SGDLS, CDR2 YYNGEE. CDR3 length: 12 residues. Here the CDR3 reads CASSVGGGELFF. The DNA for the CDR3 is TGTGCCAGCAGCGTAGGTGGCGGGGAGCTGTTTTTT.

This clonotype was detected once. The junction departs from germline at one end; a sequencing error may be responsible. The chain links TRBV12-3 or TRBV12-4 to TRBJ2-2, with a weak D call TRBD2 (5 bases). This CDR3 is 14 amino acids long. CDR3 in DNA: TGTGCCAGCAGCCCCTACAGCGACACCGGGGAGCTGCTTTTT. Protein product: CASSPYSDTGELLF.

The J gene is TRBJ2-1, the V gene TRBV20-1; 9 bases fit TRBD1. The CDR3 is 13 residues long. In germline, CDR1 is DFQATT, CDR2 SNEGSKA (reference sequence). V shed 5 bases, J shed 9 bases, and the junction held 8 bases outside the gene matches. The CDR3 region has the DNA TGCAGTGCTCAAGGACAGGGGAAAGCTGAGCAGTTCTTC. It translates to CSAQGQGKAEQFF.

This clonotype occurred a few times. The V and J genes are TRBV6-8 and TRBJ2-3; D gene uncertain. Between the trimmed V and J ends, which lost 10 bases and 7 bases, there was a span of 21 bases. The germline V gene encodes CDR1 MNHGY and CDR2 SAAAGT. The CDR3 loop spans 14 amino acids. CDR3 bases: TGTGCCACCCCGGCCGGGCCCCCGAGCAATACGCAGTATTTT. It codes for CATPAGPPSNTQYF.

The chain is built from TRBV30 and TRBJ2-3; 12 bases line up with TRBD2. Losses at the gene ends were 3 bases for V and 2 bases for J; bases not matched to a gene: 6. Per germline, CDR1 GTSNPN and CDR2 SVGIG (reference sequence). The CDR3 has 16 amino acids. The CDR3 region is CAWSIGLAGLTDTQYF. CDR3 nucleotides: TGTGCCTGGAGCATCGGACTAGCGGGACTCACAGATACGCAGTATTTT.

The gene calls are TRBV20-1 and TRBJ2-7; possible D gene TRBD1, 7 bases. The CDR3 is 15 amino acids. The germline CDR1 and CDR2 sequences are DFQATT and SNEGSKA (reference sequence). Trimming cost V 5 bases and J 1 base, with 18 bases left between them. This chain's CDR3 is CSAYDRQGGSYEQYF. CDR3 nucleotides: TGCAGTGCTTATGACAGACAGGGAGGTTCCTACGAGCAGTACTTC.

This clonotype was counted ten times or more. This chain uses TRBV12-3 or TRBV12-4 with TRBJ1-5; D possibly corresponds to TRBD1 (6 bases). The germline V and J ends were trimmed by 3 bases and 7 bases, with 7 bases remaining between them. The CDR3 spans 12 residues. CDR3 residues: CASSFRGQPQHF. CDR3 bases: TGTGCCAGCAGTTTTAGGGGGCAGCCCCAGCATTTT.